The 15 T cell receptor beta chains below come from one sample, sequenced in a study of post-analysis software for immune sequencing data. Study results and limitations: Controls showed lower frequencies than patients for five TRBV segments, and TRBV5-6, TRBV5-1 and TRBV20-1 were among these.

Presence of unique molecular identifiers characterized the TCR beta cDNA libraries. TCRdb passed the PCR reads through MiXCR, listing each CDR3 protein once. The sample includes 450,000 to 700,000 distinct CDR3 sequences, 44% of them seen just once. These receptors' antigens are unknown. The sample taken for sequencing was blood. The origin of the receptors is a girl aged 10-17 years with multiple sclerosis.

V usage is TRBV5-1 and J usage is TRBJ2-7; D may correspond to TRBD1 or TRBD2 (6 bases each). Germline V CDR1 and CDR2: SGHRS, YFSETQ. This CDR3 comprises 14 residues. Between the trimmed V and J ends, which lost 0 bases and 3 bases, there was a span of 10 bases. The DNA of the CDR3 is TGCGCCAGCAGCTTGGACAGGGAGGTCTACGAGCAGTACTTC. It specifies CASSLDREVYEQYF.

The V and J genes are TRBV4-1 and TRBJ2-3, with 8 bases fitting TRBD2. Trimming cost V 5 bases and J 6 bases; bases outside gene matches: 10. Per germline, CDR1 MGHRA and CDR2 YSYEKL. CDR3 length: 15 amino acids. CDR3 loop: CASSTSGDPGDTQYF. CDR3 bases: TGCGCCAGCAGCACTAGCGGCGACCCGGGTGATACGCAGTATTTT.

By share of the sample, this clonotype is medium-sized. The chain uses TRBV7-8 and TRBJ2-3; D gene unclear. V gave up 0 bases and J gave up 4 bases, with 8 bases separating them. Germline V lookup: CDR1 SGHVS, CDR2 FQNEAQ. This CDR3 spans 14 amino acids. The CDR3 nucleotides are TGTGCCAGCAGCTTAGCGATCGGTGCAGATACGCAGTATTTT. Translating it yields CASSLAIGADTQYF.

A few counts support this clonotype. The J gene is TRBJ2-1, the V gene TRBV12-3 or TRBV12-4, with TRBD2 identical over 10 bases. V lost 0 bases to trimming and J lost 5 bases; unmatched junction nucleotides: 4. The CDR3 totals 16 residues. The CDR3, as DNA: TGTGCCAGCAGTTTAGCGAGGACTAGCGGAAACAATGAGCAGTTCTTC. It codes for CASSLARTSGNNEQFF.

This clonotype was detected a few times. The gene calls are TRBV10-3 and TRBJ2-3; D uncertain. Germline V gene sequence: CDR1 ENHRY, CDR2 SYGVKD. The V gene lost 5 bases and the J gene lost 2 bases, with 14 bases spanning the gap. This CDR3 spans 15 amino acids. The CDR3 nucleotides are TGTGCCATCAGTTCTATGGCATCCCTCACAGATACGCAGTATTTT. This translates into CAISSMASLTDTQYF.

This clonotype was picked up a small number of times. V gene TRBV12-3 or TRBV12-4 combines with J gene TRBJ1-5; tentatively, D is TRBD1 (5 bases). Trimming pared 7 bases from V and 4 bases from J, leaving 14 bases between. The CDR3 runs to 14 residues. CDR3 protein: CASTPGTPNQPQHF. DNA of the CDR3: TGTGCCAGCACCCCAGGGACCCCTAATCAGCCCCAGCATTTT.

This clonotype was observed at least ten times. The chain's CDR3 is CASSEQGMEQYF. Here the CDR3 DNA reads TGCGCCAGCAGTGAACAGGGTATGGAGCAGTACTTC. The chain uses TRBV5-1 and TRBJ2-7; D may be TRBD1 (6 bases). The CDR3 totals 12 residues. Trimming cost V 5 bases and J 7 bases, with 13 bases left between them. Germline lookup yields CDR1 SGHRS and CDR2 YFSETQ.

The rearrangement uses TRBV6-6 and TRBJ1-2; D possibly corresponds to TRBD1 (6 bases). The CDR3 has 17 residues. Germline values: CDR1 MNHNY, CDR2 SVGAGI (reference sequence). Trimming removed 2 bases at V and 0 bases at J, with 16 bases between. The CDR3 loop is CASSYRGGQRANYGYTF. In DNA form, the CDR3 reads TGTGCCAGCAGTTACAGAGGGGGGCAGAGAGCTAACTATGGCTACACCTTC.

The chain has TRBV9 and TRBJ2-1; 9 nucleotides match TRBD1. V trimming: 4 bases; J trimming: 5 bases; junction bases outside the gene matches: 25. This CDR3 has 21 amino acids. CDR1 and CDR2 (germline): SGDLS, YYNGEE. This CDR3 is CASSHYRDREGTILHNNEQFF. Written as DNA, the CDR3 is TGTGCCAGCAGCCACTATAGGGACAGGGAAGGGACCATCCTCCATAACAATGAGCAGTTCTTC.

This chain links TRBV12-3 or TRBV12-4 with TRBJ1-5; D is possibly TRBD1 (6 bases). The CDR3 runs 13 residues. The ends were cut back, 3 bases at V and 7 bases at J, with 10 bases in the middle. The CDR3 here is CASSLGAGQPQHF. The CDR3 nucleotides read TGTGCCAGCAGTTTGGGGGCGGGCCAGCCCCAGCATTTT.

This clonotype was observed a few times. This rearrangement joins TRBV12-3 or TRBV12-4 to TRBJ1-4; D possibly corresponds to TRBD1 (6 bases). V was trimmed by 2 bases and J by 7 bases, leaving 14 bases between them. This CDR3 spans 15 amino acids. The CDR3 reads CASSLSGGLREKLFF. For the CDR3, the DNA is TGTGCCAGCAGTTTATCCGGGGGGCTTCGTGAAAAACTGTTTTTT.

The sample holds a few counts of this clonotype. The rearrangement joins TRBV12-3 or TRBV12-4 to TRBJ2-7, with 9 bases identical to TRBD1. Judging by the DNA end, TRBJ2-5 fits better; the J call may be wrong. The CDR3 contains 15 residues. DNA for the CDR3: TGTGCCAGCAGCCTACCGGGACAGGGCCGGGAGACCCAGTACTTC. Encoded protein: CASSLPGQGRETQYF.

This clonotype has a handful of counts. V is TRBV9 and J is TRBJ2-1; D might be TRBD2 (7 bases). Germline V CDR1 and CDR2: SGDLS, YYNGEE. The CDR3 extends over 16 amino acids. V lost 0 bases to trimming and J lost 10 bases, with 20 bases between them. CDR3 in amino acids: CASSVAGGGGPREQFF. CDR3 nucleotides: TGTGCCAGCAGCGTAGCCGGAGGGGGGGGGCCTAGGGAGCAGTTCTTC. Drawing the rest from reference TRBV9 and TRBJ2-1, the complete variable domain is DSGVTQTPKHLITATGQRVTLRCSPRSGDLSVYWYQQSLDQGLQFLIQYYNGEERAKGNILERFSAQQFPDLHSELNLSSLELGDSALYFCASSVAGGGGPREQFFGPGTRLTVL.

This clonotype was seen more than once but under ten times. The V gene is TRBV29-1, the J gene TRBJ2-7; TRBD2 matches 10 bases. Germline CDR1 and CDR2: SQVTM and ANQGSEA. J gave up 4 bases and V 3 bases, and 3 bases lay outside the gene matches. The CDR3 length is 13 residues. The CDR3 loop is CSVEKREGYEQYF. In DNA form, the CDR3 reads TGCAGCGTTGAGAAGCGGGAGGGATACGAGCAGTACTTC.

This clonotype was counted a few times. The CDR3 DNA sequence: TGTGCCATCCGGGCTTTGGTCCACCACGAGCAGTACTTC. Encoded protein: CAIRALVHHEQYF. The chain couples TRBV10-3 to TRBJ2-7; D unresolved. Per germline, CDR1 ENHRY and CDR2 SYGVKD. The V end was cut by 8 bases, the J end by 5 bases, with 16 bases between. This CDR3 region has 13 residues.